This T cell receptor (beta chain) is drawn from a study of blood T cell repertoires in COVID-19. About the research overall: Sources were T cells, B-cell-depleted T cells, or PBMCs; the material itself was cDNA or gDNA.

Participant ages covered about 18 to 95 years across 24 US areas. Cohort assignment relied on participant-reported clinical history. In germline, CDR1 is MNHEY, CDR2 SVGAGI. The CDR3 is 14 amino acids. V was cut by 2 bases and J by 8 bases, with 15 bases left in between. As handled by the study authors: From reference gene primer amplification, estimates of nucleated cell counts were derived. Sequenced by immunoSEQ multiplex PCR; TCRdb stores in-frame clones only, minus some. V, J and clone size derive from that table, while D and trimming were established from the DNA sequence. This sample has under 200,000 clones, with roughly 86% found just once.

This clonotype was obtained from a middle-aged man with acute COVID-19. This sequence joins TRBV6-5 and TRBJ1-2; no reliable D call. Sequenced sample: PBMCs or T cells enriched from blood (not recorded which). Written as DNA, the CDR3 is TGTGCCAGCAGTTACCCCCCAGGCTCACCCGGCTACACCTTC. Translation: CASSYPPGSPGYTF.